This T cell receptor (beta chain) was documented in a study of cytomegalovirus exposure and HLA in healthy donors. The CDR3 loop spans 16 amino acids. CDR1 and CDR2 (germline): SGDLS, YYNGEE. V lost 3 bases and J lost 3; bases outside the gene matches: 6. With 60 Vbeta and 13 Jbeta primers, the PCR was carried out. Clones were sequenced by immunoSEQ multiplex PCR, and TCRdb holds only the in-frame ones, with some missing. This table has 200,000 to 250,000 clones, approximately 83% appearing once. The clonotype was recovered from a boy between 2 and 10 years old in good health and CMV-seronegative. V usage is TRBV9 and J usage is TRBJ2-5, with 12 bases that match TRBD2. The sequenced material came from PBMCs. As DNA, the CDR3 is TGTGCCAGCAGCGCCCGGACTAGCGGGGCGGAAGAGACCCAGTACTTC. Its protein product is CASSARTSGAEETQYF.